Sequencing of this TCR beta chain was carried out in a study of blood T cell repertoires in COVID-19. For the study at large: Spain, Italy and the United States supplied samples that represented acute and convalescent COVID-19. PBMCs, B-cell-depleted T cells, or T cells were the source of the cDNA or gDNA that made up the material.

How the authors handled the data: Amplified reference gene primers provided the basis for estimating nucleated cell counts. Assay used: immunoSEQ multiplex PCR; TCRdb lists only in-frame clones, some missing. The V and J calls and clone size are taken from that table; D and trimming were inferred from the DNA. There are approximately 53,000 clones in the sample; 75% to 85% occur only once, and approximately 15% lies in the top ten. Germline V gene sequence: CDR1 SGHAT, CDR2 FQNNGV. This CDR3 contains 15 residues. The ends lost 3 bases at V and 6 bases at J; junction bases unmatched: 8. The TCR comes from a man aged 35-49 years with acute or convalescent COVID-19. This rearrangement joins TRBV11-2 to TRBJ2-1, with TRBD1 identical over 7 bases. The sample was peripheral blood. CDR3 sequence reads: CASSFRGTQGNEQFF. The CDR3 coding sequence is TGTGCCAGCAGCTTCAGGGGGACCCAGGGCAATGAGCAGTTCTTC.